This T cell receptor beta chain stems from a study of blood T cell repertoires in COVID-19 (dated by TCRdb to about 2020). Background on the whole study: Samples from collaborators originated in the United States, Italy and Spain and spanned both the acute and convalescent phases of COVID-19. The material from the prospective study consisted of cDNA or gDNA derived from T cells, B-cell-depleted T cells, or PBMCs. Subjects who had been exposed to COVID-19, were actively infected with it, or had recovered from it provided the deeply sampled blood TCRbeta repertoires that made up the dataset. A freely available public database, intended as a resource for researchers studying the immune response to SARS-CoV-2, is where the repertoires were released. The samples were drawn from the first 160 participants of the ongoing ImmuneRACE study and from some 1,300 subjects provided by 6 global collaborators. The sample metadata nearly always contained a de-identified subject ID, COVID-19 status, age in years and sex. HLA class I and class II types, where available, came from metadata supplied by the sample provider rather than from assay-based typing. Broad study findings and their caveats: Clinical and demographic metadata were provided uncurated, with the amount varying by source and participant.

Deletion took 4 bases off V and 4 bases off J, with a span of 15 bases between the germline ends. There are 15 amino acids in the CDR3, from cysteine to phenylalanine inclusive. Only the CDR3 DNA stays, 45 bases, in frame from base 1. CDR1 and CDR2 (SGHRS, YFSETQ) derive from the germline V gene. Note on this clone: Its recognized antigen is unknown. Qualities for individual bases were not recorded, and no much larger clone is one base off.

The immunoSEQ Assay, a bias-controlled multiplex PCR, was used to amplify TCRbeta CDR3 regions from genomic DNA. On the authors' methods: Nucleated cell counts per sample were estimated from amplification of reference gene primers within the assay. To quantify the absolute abundance of each unique TCRbeta CDR3 rearrangement, sequence reads were collapsed and filtered. Productive Simpson clonality was computed per sample as the square root of Simpson's diversity index over productive rearrangements. TCRdb limited this immuneACCESS table to in-frame rearrangements with V and J called. A share of clones is missing; checked studies link under half to unresolved V genes, and the rest is unexplained. The D gene and trimming were derived from the DNA, and the V and J assignments and clone size from that table. The sample data list more than 120,000 clones, and about 85% of these were observed just once. About 2.6% of the sample belongs to the ten largest clones.

Each collaborating institution followed its own protocols to collect whole blood in K2EDTA tubes. For TCRbeta analysis, collaborators shipped samples as frozen whole blood, isolated PBMCs, or DNA extracted from either of those sample types. The chain uses TRBV5-1 and TRBJ1-3; TRBD1 might be the D gene, on 6 matching bases. The specimen sequenced was peripheral blood. This clonotype was sampled from a human donor with acute or convalescent COVID-19. The donor label of this sample is uncertain. The CDR3 region has the sequence CASSLAGQNGNTIYF. The bases are TGCGCCAGCAGCCTGGCCGGACAGAACGGAAACACCATATATTTT.